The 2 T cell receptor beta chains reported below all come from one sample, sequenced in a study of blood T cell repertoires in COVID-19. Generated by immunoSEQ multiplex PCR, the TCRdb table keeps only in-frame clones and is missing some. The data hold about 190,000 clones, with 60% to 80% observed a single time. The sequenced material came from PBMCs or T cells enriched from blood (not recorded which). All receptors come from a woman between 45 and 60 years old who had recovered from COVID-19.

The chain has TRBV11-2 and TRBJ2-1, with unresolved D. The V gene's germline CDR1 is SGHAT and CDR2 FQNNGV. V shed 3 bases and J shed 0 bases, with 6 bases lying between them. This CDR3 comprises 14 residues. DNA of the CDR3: TGTGCCAGCAGCTTCCTGAGCTCCTACAATGAGCAGTTCTTC. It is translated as CASSFLSSYNEQFF. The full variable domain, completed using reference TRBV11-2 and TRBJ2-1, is EAGVAQSPRYKIIEKRQSVAFWCNPISGHATLYWYQQILGQGPKLLIQFQNNGVVDDSQLPKDRFSAERLKGVDSTLKIQPAKLEDSAVYLCASSFLSSYNEQFFGPGTRLTVL.

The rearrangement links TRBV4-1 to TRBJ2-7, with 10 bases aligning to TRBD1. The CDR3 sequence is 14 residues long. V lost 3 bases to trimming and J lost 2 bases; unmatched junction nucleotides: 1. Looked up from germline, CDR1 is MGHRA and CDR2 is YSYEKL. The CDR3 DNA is TGCGCCAGCAGCCATGGACAGGGGGCCTACGAGCAGTACTTC. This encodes CASSHGQGAYEQYF.